Sequencing of this T cell receptor beta chain was carried out in a study of shared clonotypes between healthy human individuals. As concerns this clone: The sample holds other DNA sequences that translate to the same CDR3.

Genomic DNA of every subset was divided equally among multiple immunoSEQ plates. The table came from immunoSEQ multiplex PCR; TCRdb's copy has only in-frame clones and leaves some out. The top ten clones hold 0.9% to 1.3% of a sample with millions of clones, over 85% of them seen once. The naive CD8 subset, CD45RO-negative cells positively selected for CCR7, excluded terminally differentiated effector memory CD45RA+ cells. Material for sequencing was naive CD8+ T cells sorted from blood. This clonotype originated in a man younger than 35 in good health.

The CDR3 bases are TGTGCCTGGGAGGGCTATGGCTACACCTTC. Translating gives CAWEGYGYTF. The chain is built from TRBV30 and TRBJ1-2; D is undetermined. The CDR3 totals 10 residues. CDR1 GTSNPN and CDR2 SVGIG come from the germline V gene (reference sequence). V lost 5 bases to trimming and J lost 4 bases, with 5 bases between them.